This T cell receptor beta chain was captured in a study of cytomegalovirus exposure and HLA in healthy donors. Overall study results and limits: In a later analysis, TCR beta V- and J-gene trimming was associated with a missense DCLRE1C variant. Presence/absence analyses took donor sequencing depth as roughly uniform. Associated with HLA alleles at 0.05 false discovery rate in a later analysis were about 17,000 TCR beta sequences.

The PCR used 60 Vbeta and 13 Jbeta primers. Clones were read by immunoSEQ multiplex PCR, and TCRdb kept only the in-frame ones, dropping some. The sample includes approximately 72,000 clones. The CDR3 totals 14 residues. The germline V gene has CDR1 SGHTA and CDR2 FQGTGA. With 8 bases removed from V and 6 bases from J, the gap between germline ends came to 19 bases. Details on this clone: Its antigen is not identified.

The chain couples TRBV7-3 to TRBJ1-1; D may be TRBD1 (6 bases). Sequenced input: PBMCs. The origin of this receptor is a woman in her forties in good health and CMV-seropositive. The CDR3 region is CASLKAVGASEAFF. CDR3 sequence (DNA): TGTGCCAGCCTGAAAGCGGTGGGGGCTTCTGAAGCTTTCTTT. The whole variable domain, filled in from reference TRBV7-3 and TRBJ1-1, reads GAGVSQTPSNKVTEKGKYVELRCDPISGHTALYWYRQSLGQGPEFLIYFQGTGAADDSGLPNDRFFAVRPEGSVSTLKIQRTERGDSAVYLCASLKAVGASEAFFGQGTRLTVV.